The subject of this entry is one T cell receptor beta chain. This sample stems from a study of PD-L1 blockade in urothelial cancer. Study information: Patients previously received 0 to 3 chemotherapy regimens. Each blood sample yielded a median of about 150,000 T cells.

The method was immunoSEQ multiplex PCR; TCRdb's version includes in-frame clones alone and lacks a portion of them. The data show roughly 50,000 clones, with about three quarters seen just once and approximately 3.7% held by the top ten. Time point in this sample: pretreatment peripheral blood. This sequence originates from a man between 70 and 80 years old with urothelial cancer. Sequencing was performed on PBMCs, taken around atezolizumab (anti-PD-L1) treatment.

The CDR3 is CASSPISGTSGTVLSYEQYF. CDR3 in DNA: TGTGCCAGCAGTCCGATATCGGGGACTAGCGGGACCGTTCTTTCCTACGAGCAGTACTTC. The chain links TRBV27 to TRBJ2-7; TRBD2 aligns across 13 bases. J was trimmed by 1 base and V by 5 bases; bases with no gene match: 17. The CDR3 totals 20 residues. Germline V gene sequence: CDR1 MNHEY, CDR2 SMNVEV (reference sequence).